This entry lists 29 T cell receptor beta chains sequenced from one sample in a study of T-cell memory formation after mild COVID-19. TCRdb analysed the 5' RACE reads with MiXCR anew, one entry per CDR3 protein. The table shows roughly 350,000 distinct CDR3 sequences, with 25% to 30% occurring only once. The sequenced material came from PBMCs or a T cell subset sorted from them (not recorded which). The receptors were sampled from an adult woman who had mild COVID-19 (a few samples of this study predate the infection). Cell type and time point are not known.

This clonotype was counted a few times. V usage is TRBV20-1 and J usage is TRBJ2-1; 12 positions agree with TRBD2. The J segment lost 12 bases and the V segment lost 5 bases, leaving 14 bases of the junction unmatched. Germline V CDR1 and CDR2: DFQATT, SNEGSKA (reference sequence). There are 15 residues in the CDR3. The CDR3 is CSALRLASGREVQFF. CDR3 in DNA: TGCAGTGCTCTCCGCCTGGCTAGCGGGAGGGAGGTGCAGTTCTTC.

The CDR3 coding sequence is TGTGCCTGGAGTACAGGACAGAAACTGTTTTTT. Translating gives CAWSTGQKLFF. This sequence joins TRBV30 and TRBJ1-4; D is perhaps TRBD1 (6 bases). Per germline, CDR1 GTSNPN and CDR2 SVGIG (reference sequence). V lost 2 bases and J lost 11, with 9 bases in between. The CDR3 covers 11 residues. Based on the CDR3 plus reference TRBV30 and TRBJ1-4, the full variable domain is SQTIHQWPATLVQPVGSPLSLECTVEGTSNPNLYWYRQAAGRGLQLLFYSVGIGQISSEVPQNLSASRPQDRQFILSSKKLLLSDSGFYLCAWSTGQKLFFGSGTQLSVL.

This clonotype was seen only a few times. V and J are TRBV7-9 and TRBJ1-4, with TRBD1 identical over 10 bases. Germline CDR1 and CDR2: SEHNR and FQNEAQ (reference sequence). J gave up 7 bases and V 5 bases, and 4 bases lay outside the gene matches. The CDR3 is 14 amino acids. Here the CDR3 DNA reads TGTGCCAGCAGCCCTAGGACAGGGGGTGAAAAACTGTTTTTT. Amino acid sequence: CASSPRTGGEKLFF.

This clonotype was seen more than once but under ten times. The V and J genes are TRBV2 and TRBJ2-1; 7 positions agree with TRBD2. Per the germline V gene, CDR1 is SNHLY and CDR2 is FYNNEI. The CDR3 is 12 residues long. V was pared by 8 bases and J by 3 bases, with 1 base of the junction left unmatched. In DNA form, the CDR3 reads TGTGCCAGCGGGAGGGACTACAATGAGCAGTTCTTC. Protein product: CASGRDYNEQFF. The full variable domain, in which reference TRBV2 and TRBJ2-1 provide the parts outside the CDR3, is EPEVTQTPSHQVTQMGQEVILRCVPISNHLYFYWYRQILGQKVEFLVSFYNNEISEKSEIFDDQFSVERPDGSNFTLKIRSTKLEDSAMYFCASGRDYNEQFFGPGTRLTVL.

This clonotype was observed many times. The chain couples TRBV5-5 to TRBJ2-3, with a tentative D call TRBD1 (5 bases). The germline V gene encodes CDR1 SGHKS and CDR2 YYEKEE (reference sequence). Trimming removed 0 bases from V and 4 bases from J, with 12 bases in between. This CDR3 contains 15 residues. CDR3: CASSLETLRADTQYF. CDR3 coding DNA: TGTGCCAGCAGCTTGGAAACCCTCAGGGCAGATACGCAGTATTTT.

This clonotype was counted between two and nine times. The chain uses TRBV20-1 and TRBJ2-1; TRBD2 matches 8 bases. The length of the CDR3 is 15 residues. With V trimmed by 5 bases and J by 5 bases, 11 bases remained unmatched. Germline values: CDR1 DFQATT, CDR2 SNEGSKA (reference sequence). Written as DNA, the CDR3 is TGCAGTGCTTCTTCCTTAGCGGGGTGGAACAATGAGCAGTTCTTC. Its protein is CSASSLAGWNNEQFF.

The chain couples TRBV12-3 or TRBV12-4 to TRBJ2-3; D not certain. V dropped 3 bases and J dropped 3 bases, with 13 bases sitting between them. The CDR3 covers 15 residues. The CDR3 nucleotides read TGTGCCAGCAGTTTTAGTAGTGAGAGTACAGATACGCAGTATTTT. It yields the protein CASSFSSESTDTQYF.

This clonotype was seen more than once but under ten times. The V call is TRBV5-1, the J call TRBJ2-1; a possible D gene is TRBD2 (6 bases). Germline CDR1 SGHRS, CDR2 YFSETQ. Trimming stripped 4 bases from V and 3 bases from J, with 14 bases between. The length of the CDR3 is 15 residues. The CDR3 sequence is CASSPPGEVYNEQFF. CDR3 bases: TGCGCCAGCAGCCCCCCGGGAGAAGTCTACAATGAGCAGTTCTTC.

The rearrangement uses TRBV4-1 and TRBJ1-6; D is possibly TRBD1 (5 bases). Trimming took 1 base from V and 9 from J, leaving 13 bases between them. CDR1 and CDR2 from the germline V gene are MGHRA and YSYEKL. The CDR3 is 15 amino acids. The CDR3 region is CASSQGGSFASPLHF. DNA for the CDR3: TGCGCCAGCAGCCAAGGGGGGTCTTTTGCTTCACCCCTCCACTTT.

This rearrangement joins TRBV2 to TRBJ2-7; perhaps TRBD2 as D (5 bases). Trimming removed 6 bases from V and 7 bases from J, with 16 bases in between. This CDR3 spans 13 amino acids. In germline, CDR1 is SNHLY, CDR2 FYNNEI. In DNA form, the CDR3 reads TGTGCCAGCAGGAGTGGGAGTTCGGGTGAGCAGTACTTC. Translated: CASRSGSSGEQYF.

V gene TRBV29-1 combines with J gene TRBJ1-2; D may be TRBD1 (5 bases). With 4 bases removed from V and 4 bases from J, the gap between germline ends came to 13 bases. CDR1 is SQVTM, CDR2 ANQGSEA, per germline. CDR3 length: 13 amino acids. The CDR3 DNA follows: TGCAGCGTTGGGGGAGGGGAAGGCTATGGCTACACCTTC. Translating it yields CSVGGGEGYGYTF. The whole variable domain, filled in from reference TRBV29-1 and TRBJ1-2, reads SAVISQKPSRDICQRGTSLTIQCQVDSQVTMMFWYRQQPGQSLTLIATANQGSEATYESGFVIDKFPISRPNLTFSTLTVSNMSPEDSSIYLCSVGGGEGYGYTFGSGTRLTVV.

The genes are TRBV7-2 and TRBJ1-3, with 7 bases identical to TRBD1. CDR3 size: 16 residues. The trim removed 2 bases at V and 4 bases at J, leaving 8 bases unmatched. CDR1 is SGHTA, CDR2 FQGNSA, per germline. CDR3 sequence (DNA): TGTGCCAGCAGCTTAATAGGGACAGCCGCGGGAAACACCATATATTTT. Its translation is CASSLIGTAAGNTIYF.

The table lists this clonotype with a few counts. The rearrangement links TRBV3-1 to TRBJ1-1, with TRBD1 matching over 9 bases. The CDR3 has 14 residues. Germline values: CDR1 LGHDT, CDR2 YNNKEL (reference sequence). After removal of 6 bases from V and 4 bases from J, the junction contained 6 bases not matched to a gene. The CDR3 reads CASRQGARSTEAFF. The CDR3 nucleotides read TGTGCCAGCAGACAGGGGGCGCGGAGCACTGAAGCTTTCTTT.

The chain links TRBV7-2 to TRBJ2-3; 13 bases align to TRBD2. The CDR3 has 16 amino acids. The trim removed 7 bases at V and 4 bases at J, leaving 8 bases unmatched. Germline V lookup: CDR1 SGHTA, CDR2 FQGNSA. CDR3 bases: TGTGCCAGCACCTCAGGACTAGCGGGAGCGGCAGATACGCAGTATTTT. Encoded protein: CASTSGLAGAADTQYF.

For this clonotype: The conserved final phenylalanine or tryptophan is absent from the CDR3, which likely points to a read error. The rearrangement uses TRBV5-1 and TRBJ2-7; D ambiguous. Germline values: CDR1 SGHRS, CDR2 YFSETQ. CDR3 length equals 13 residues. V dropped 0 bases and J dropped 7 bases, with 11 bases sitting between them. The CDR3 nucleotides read TGCGCCAGCAGCTTGGAACCCATCGGGGAGCAGTACTTA. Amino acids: CASSLEPIGEQYL.

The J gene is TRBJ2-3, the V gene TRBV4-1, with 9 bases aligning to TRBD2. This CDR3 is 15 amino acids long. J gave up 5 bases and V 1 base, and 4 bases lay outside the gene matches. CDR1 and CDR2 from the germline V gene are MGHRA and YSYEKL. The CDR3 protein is CASSQALAGIDTQYF. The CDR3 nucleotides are TGCGCCAGCAGCCAAGCACTAGCGGGTATAGATACGCAGTATTTT.

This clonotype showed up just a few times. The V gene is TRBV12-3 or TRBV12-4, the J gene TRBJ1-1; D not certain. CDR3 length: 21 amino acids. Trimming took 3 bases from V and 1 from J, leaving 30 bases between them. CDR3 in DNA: TGTGCCAGCAGTTTTCTACTGTTCGACCTCCAGCAGGCCCGATGGAACACTGAAGCTTTCTTT. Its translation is CASSFLLFDLQQARWNTEAFF.

CDR3 sequence (DNA): TGCAGTGCTGCCCCCTTCAATGAGCAGTTCTTC. It translates to CSAAPFNEQFF. The chain recombines TRBV20-1 with TRBJ2-1; D gene unclear. The CDR3 has 11 amino acids. Germline values: CDR1 DFQATT, CDR2 SNEGSKA (reference sequence). Deletions cut 5 bases from V and 6 bases from J, with 8 bases between.

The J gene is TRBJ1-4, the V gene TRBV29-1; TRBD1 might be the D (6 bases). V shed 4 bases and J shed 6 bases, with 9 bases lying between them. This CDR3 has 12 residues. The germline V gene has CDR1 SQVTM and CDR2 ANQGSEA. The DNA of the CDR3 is TGCAGCGTTGCACAGGGACATGAAAAACTGTTTTTT. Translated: CSVAQGHEKLFF.

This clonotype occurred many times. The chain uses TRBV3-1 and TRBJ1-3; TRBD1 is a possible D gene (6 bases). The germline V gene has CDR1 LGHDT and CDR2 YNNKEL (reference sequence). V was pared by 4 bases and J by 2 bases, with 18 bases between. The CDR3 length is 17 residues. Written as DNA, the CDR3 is TGTGCCAGCAGCCCTAATGCCGGCCGGGACACTGGAAACACCATATATTTT. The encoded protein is CASSPNAGRDTGNTIYF.

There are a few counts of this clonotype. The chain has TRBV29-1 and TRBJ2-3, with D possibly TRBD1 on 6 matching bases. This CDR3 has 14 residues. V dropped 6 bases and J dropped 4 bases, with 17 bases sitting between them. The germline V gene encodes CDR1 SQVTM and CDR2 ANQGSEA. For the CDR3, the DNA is TGCAGCGTGGATAACAGGGAAGGAGCAGATACGCAGTATTTT. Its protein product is CSVDNREGADTQYF.

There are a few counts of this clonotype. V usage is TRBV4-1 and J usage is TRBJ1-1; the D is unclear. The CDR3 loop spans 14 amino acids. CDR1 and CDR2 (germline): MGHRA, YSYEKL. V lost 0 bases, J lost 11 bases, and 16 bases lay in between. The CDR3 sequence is CASSQDGRTLGAFF. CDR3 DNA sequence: TGCGCCAGCAGCCAAGATGGGAGAACTTTAGGGGCTTTCTTT.

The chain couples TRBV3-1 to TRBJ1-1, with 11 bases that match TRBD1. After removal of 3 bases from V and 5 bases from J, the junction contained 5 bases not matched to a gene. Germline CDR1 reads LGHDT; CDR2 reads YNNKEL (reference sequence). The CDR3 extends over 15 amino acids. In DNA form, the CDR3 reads TGTGCCAGCAGCCACGGGACAGGGGGGATAACTGAAGCTTTCTTT. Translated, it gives CASSHGTGGITEAFF.

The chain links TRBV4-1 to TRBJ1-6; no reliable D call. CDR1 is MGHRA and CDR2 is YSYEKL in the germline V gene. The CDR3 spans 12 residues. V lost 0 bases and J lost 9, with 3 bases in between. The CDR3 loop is CASSQDLSPLHF. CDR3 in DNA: TGCGCCAGCAGCCAAGATCTTTCACCCCTCCACTTT.

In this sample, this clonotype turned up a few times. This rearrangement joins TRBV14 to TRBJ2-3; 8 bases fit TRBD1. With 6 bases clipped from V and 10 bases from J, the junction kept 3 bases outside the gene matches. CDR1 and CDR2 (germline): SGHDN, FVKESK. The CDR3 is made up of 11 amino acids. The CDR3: CASRKTGAQYF. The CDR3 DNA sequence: TGTGCCAGCAGAAAGACAGGGGCGCAGTATTTT.

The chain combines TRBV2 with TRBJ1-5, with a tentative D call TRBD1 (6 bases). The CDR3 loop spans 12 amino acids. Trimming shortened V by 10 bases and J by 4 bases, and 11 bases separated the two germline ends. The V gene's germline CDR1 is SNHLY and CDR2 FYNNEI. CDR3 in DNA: TGTGCCACCGGACAGCAAAATCAGCCCCAGCATTTT. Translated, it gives CATGQQNQPQHF.

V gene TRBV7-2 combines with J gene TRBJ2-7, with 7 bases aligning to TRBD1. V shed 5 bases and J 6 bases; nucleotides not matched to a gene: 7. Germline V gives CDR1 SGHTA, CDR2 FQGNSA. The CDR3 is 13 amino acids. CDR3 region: CASSTRQGAEQYF. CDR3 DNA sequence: TGTGCCAGCAGCACAAGACAGGGTGCCGAGCAGTACTTC.

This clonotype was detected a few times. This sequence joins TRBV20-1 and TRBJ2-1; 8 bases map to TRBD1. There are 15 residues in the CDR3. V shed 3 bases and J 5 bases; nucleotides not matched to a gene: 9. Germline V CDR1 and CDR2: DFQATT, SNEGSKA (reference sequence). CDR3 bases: TGCAGTGCTAGTTACGGGACAGGCAGCAACAATGAGCAGTTCTTC. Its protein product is CSASYGTGSNNEQFF.

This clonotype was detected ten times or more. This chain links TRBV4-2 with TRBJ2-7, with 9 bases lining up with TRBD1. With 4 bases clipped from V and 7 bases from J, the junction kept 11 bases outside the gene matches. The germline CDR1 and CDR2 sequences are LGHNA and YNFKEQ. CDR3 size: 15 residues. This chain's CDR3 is CASSREPQGAGEQYF. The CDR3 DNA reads TGTGCCAGCAGCCGAGAACCACAGGGGGCGGGTGAGCAGTACTTC.